This entry is about one T cell receptor (beta chain). Which antigen it targets is not known. The record has no base qualities; no much larger clone is one base away. The data were obtained in a study of T cell changes during pregnancy in multiple sclerosis (dated by TCRdb to about 2019). In the study overall: Changes in the T cell repertoire over the course of pregnancy were examined in this study in women with multiple sclerosis.

CDR1 and CDR2 are read off the germline V gene as MNHNS and SASEGT. The CDR3, cysteine through phenylalanine, is 17 amino acids long. Kept here is only the CDR3 DNA, which spans 51 bases and is read in frame from base 1. Trimming takes 4 bases off V and 0 bases off J; junction bases not matched to a gene: 11. Receptors were amplified or captured by the immunoSEQ multiplex PCR assay. TCRdb stores this immuneACCESS table with in-frame sequences only. Part of the clones is absent; in the studies checked, under half of the shortfall reflects unresolved V genes, and no reason is known for the rest. Across this sample there are tens of thousands of clones, with 85% to 95% seen only once. Roughly 0.14% of the sample is taken by the ten largest.

This TCR derives from a female donor with multiple sclerosis, enrolled in a pregnancy study. Here the sequenced sample was CD4+ T cells from peripheral blood mononuclear cells, taken after pregnancy. The V and J genes are TRBV6-1 and TRBJ2-7, and TRBD1 aligns with 8 junction nucleotides. CDR3 protein: CASSGTRTGKISYEQYF. The DNA sequence follows: TGTGCCAGCAGTGGCACAAGGACAGGGAAGATCTCCTACGAGCAGTACTTC.